Detailed here is one T cell receptor beta chain. The antigen remains unidentified. The data originate from a study of OX40 agonist ivuxolimab in advanced cancers. Study as a whole: Ivuxolimab is a fully human IgG2 antibody that activates OX40 (CD134). Eligibility rules accepted prior anti-PD-1, anti-PD-L1 or anti-CTLA-4 therapy, and 40% to 50% had some.

Germline V gene data show CDR1 as SGHVS and CDR2 as FNYEAQ. Trimming removed 5 bases from V and 2 bases from J, with 7 bases in between. This CDR3 has 13 residues. Using immunoSEQ multiplex PCR, the repertoire was profiled, and TCRdb retains in-frame clones only, with some absent. The table shows approximately 73,000 clones, with 70% to 90% occurring only once. General study findings and limits: Low levels of normalized T-cell clonal expansion also appeared in some nonresponders. CD4+ and CD8+ T cells in blood underwent clonal expansion by week 6 at 0.1 to 3.0 mg/kg.

This receptor was identified in an adult with an advanced solid tumor such as melanoma, head and neck, liver or kidney cancer. V usage is TRBV7-6 and J usage is TRBJ1-3; D is unclear. The specimen comprised CD4+ or CD8+ T cells sorted from blood, sampled in a trial of the OX40 agonist ivuxolimab. CDR3 in amino acids: CASSPGPGNTIYF. DNA for the CDR3: TGTGCCAGCAGCCCAGGCCCTGGAAACACCATATATTTT.